This T cell receptor (beta chain) emerged from a study of CD8+ T cells in alopecia areata. Study-level information: It was oral tofacitinib, at 5 to 10 mg twice daily, that treated patients received. Overall study findings and caveats: Resident alphabeta T cells of normal skin are also sequenced in scalp samples.

The authors extracted RNA and reverse transcribed it into cDNA as the sequencing template. Clones were read by immunoSEQ multiplex PCR, and TCRdb kept only the in-frame ones, dropping some. There are 75,000 to 100,000 clones in the sample; around 45% occur only once, and 1.3% lies in the top ten. The CDR3 has 13 amino acids. CDR1 and CDR2 from the germline V gene are SGHVS and FQNEAQ. Trimming took off 4 bases at V and 3 bases at J, with 10 bases between the two ends. PBMCs were stained for CD3, CD4 and CD8, and CD4+ and CD8+ T cells were sorted. This clone appeared a few times. Its antigen is undetermined.

The clonotype was recovered from a human donor with alopecia areata. The chain is built from TRBV7-8 and TRBJ2-7, with D perhaps TRBD1 (6 bases). Sequencing was performed on CD4+ T cells sorted from blood. CDR3 in amino acids: CASSSPTGYEQYF. In nucleotides, the CDR3 is TGTGCCAGCAGCTCCCCGACAGGCTACGAGCAGTACTTC.